The 30 T cell receptor beta chains below were found in one sample sequenced in a study of T cells in localized non-small cell lung cancer. Assay used: immunoSEQ multiplex PCR; TCRdb lists only in-frame clones, some missing. The sample contains about 59,000 clones, just over 90% of which appear only once. The sequencing used peripheral blood, collected before any cancer treatment. These receptors were collected from a man between 40 and 69 years old with stage I lung adenocarcinoma.

The chain links TRBV5-1 to TRBJ2-6, with 8 bases lining up with TRBD1. The V and J ends lost 2 bases and 13 bases, in that order; junction bases with no gene match: 8. The CDR3 has 14 amino acids. Germline-derived CDR1 and CDR2 are SGHRS and YFSETQ. The DNA of the CDR3 is TGCGCCAGCAGCTTAGGACAGGGTTCCGGAGTCCTGACTTTC. Translated: CASSLGQGSGVLTF. Full variable domain (missing parts from reference TRBV5-1 and TRBJ2-6): KAGVTQTPRYLIKTRGQQVTLSCSPISGHRSVSWYQQTPGQGLQFLFEYFSETQRNKGNFPGRFSGRQFSNSRSEMNVSTLELGDSALYLCASSLGQGSGVLTFGAGSRLTVL.

This chain joins TRBV5-6 and TRBJ2-7, with TRBD1 identical over 8 bases. Looked up from germline, CDR1 is SGHDT and CDR2 is YYEEEE. CDR3 length: 14 amino acids. V was pared by 4 bases and J by 0 bases, with 3 bases of the junction left unmatched. The DNA of the CDR3 is TGTGCCAGCAGCCTCGGACAGGGCTCCTACGAGCAGTACTTC. This sequence encodes CASSLGQGSYEQYF.

This clone was seen only once. The rearrangement links TRBV6-5 to TRBJ1-1; no firm D call. Germline V gene lookup returns CDR1 MNHEY and CDR2 SVGAGI. The CDR3 length is 15 residues. With 0 bases removed from V and 4 bases from J, the gap between germline ends came to 12 bases. CDR3 residues: CASSYSYGEGTEAFF. DNA for the CDR3: TGTGCCAGCAGTTACTCCTATGGGGAGGGCACTGAAGCTTTCTTT.

The chain uses TRBV7-9 and TRBJ2-5; 7 positions agree with TRBD1. The CDR3 contains 15 residues. V lost 5 bases to trimming and J lost 0 bases; unmatched junction nucleotides: 6. The germline gives CDR1 SEHNR, CDR2 FQNEAQ (reference sequence). CDR3 sequence (DNA): TGTGCCAGCAGCGCCCGGGACAGTCACCAAGAGACCCAGTACTTC. Protein: CASSARDSHQETQYF.

The chain carries TRBV7-3 and TRBJ1-1; TRBD1 matches 8 bases. The CDR3 consists of 14 residues. Germline CDR1 and CDR2: SGHTA and FQGTGA. Unmatched junction bases numbered 9, after V lost 2 bases and J lost 10 bases. DNA of the CDR3: TGTGCCAGCAGCTTAGCCCCGACAGGGGTACCAGCTTTCTTT. Amino acid sequence: CASSLAPTGVPAFF.

The chain carries TRBV10-3 and TRBJ2-7, with 8 nucleotides matching TRBD1. Germline CDR1 is ENHRY and CDR2 is SYGVKD. The trim removed 6 bases at V and 2 bases at J, leaving 9 bases unmatched. This CDR3 is 15 amino acids long. The CDR3: CAIREGQGSTYEQYF. DNA for the CDR3: TGTGCCATCAGGGAAGGACAGGGTAGCACCTACGAGCAGTACTTC.

This chain joins TRBV10-3 and TRBJ1-1; D remains unclear. This CDR3 region has 15 residues. V lost 4 bases to trimming and J lost 1 base, with 13 bases between them. CDR1 and CDR2 (germline): ENHRY, SYGVKD. CDR3 bases: TGTGCCATCAGTGGTGGAGGTTGGCAGAACACTGAAGCTTTCTTT. It specifies CAISGGGWQNTEAFF.

V is TRBV18 and J is TRBJ2-5; D remains ambiguous. This CDR3 spans 13 amino acids. CDR1 KGHSH and CDR2 LQKENI come from the germline V gene. The V end was cut by 3 bases, the J end by 4 bases, with 9 bases between. The CDR3 reads CASSPVDLETQYF. In DNA, the CDR3 is TGTGCCAGCTCACCGGTGGATCTAGAGACCCAGTACTTC. The entire variable domain, with the rest obtained from reference TRBV18 and TRBJ2-5, is as follows: NAGVMQNPRHLVRRRGQEARLRCSPMKGHSHVYWYRQLPEEGLKFMVYLQKENIIDESGMPKERFSAEFPKEGPSILRIQQVVRGDSAAYFCASSPVDLETQYFGPGTRLLVL.

The rearrangement uses TRBV7-2 and TRBJ2-2; D not resolved. Looked up from germline, CDR1 is SGHTA and CDR2 is FQGNSA. The CDR3 covers 14 residues. V was trimmed by 1 base and J by 4 bases, leaving 7 bases between them. The CDR3 bases are TGTGCCAGCAGCTTAGTCGCGGCCACCGGGGAGCTGTTTTTT. Translation: CASSLVAATGELFF.

V and J are TRBV4-1 and TRBJ1-1; no firm D call. The V end was cut by 0 bases, the J end by 0 bases, with 11 bases between. CDR1 MGHRA and CDR2 YSYEKL come from the germline V gene. The CDR3 runs 16 residues. CDR3 amino acids: CASSQDNGILNTEAFF. CDR3 nucleotides: TGCGCCAGCAGCCAAGATAATGGGATACTGAACACTGAAGCTTTCTTT.

The chain links TRBV18 to TRBJ1-1, with D unclear. Looked up from germline, CDR1 is KGHSH and CDR2 is LQKENI. The CDR3 is made up of 12 amino acids. Trimming stripped 4 bases from V and 1 base from J, with 4 bases between. The CDR3, as DNA: TGTGCCAGCTCACAGGGGAACACTGAAGCTTTCTTT. This translates into CASSQGNTEAFF.

The genes are TRBV11-2 and TRBJ1-2, with a tentative D call TRBD1 (6 bases). The V end lost 5 bases, the J end lost 8 bases, and 18 bases lay between the germline ends. Germline assignment: CDR1 SGHAT and CDR2 FQNNGV. This CDR3 has 14 amino acids. The CDR3 spells CASSPPSGGDGYTF. In nucleotides, the CDR3 is TGTGCCAGCAGCCCTCCGTCTGGGGGCGACGGCTACACCTTC. The full variable domain, in which reference TRBV11-2 and TRBJ1-2 provide the parts outside the CDR3, is EAGVAQSPRYKIIEKRQSVAFWCNPISGHATLYWYQQILGQGPKLLIQFQNNGVVDDSQLPKDRFSAERLKGVDSTLKIQPAKLEDSAVYLCASSPPSGGDGYTFGSGTRLTVV.

In DNA, the CDR3 is TGTGCCAGCAGCTTAAAAATAGCGGGAGGGCCAGTAGGGGGGGAGCTGTTTTTT. This sequence encodes CASSLKIAGGPVGGELFF. The gene calls are TRBV11-2 and TRBJ2-2, with TRBD2 identical over 11 bases. The CDR3 length is 18 residues. V shed 2 bases, J shed 8 bases, and the junction held 13 bases outside the gene matches. The V gene's germline CDR1 is SGHAT and CDR2 FQNNGV.

The rearrangement joins TRBV6-6 to TRBJ2-1, with 9 positions matching TRBD2. V gave up 8 bases and J gave up 7 bases; unmatched junction bases: 9. Germline values: CDR1 MNHNY, CDR2 SVGAGI (reference sequence). This CDR3 is 14 amino acids long. CDR3 loop: CASYSYSGSNEQFF. The CDR3 DNA is TGTGCCAGCTACTCCTATAGCGGGAGTAATGAGCAGTTCTTC.

This clone appeared a single time. The chain employs TRBV10-2 and TRBJ2-2; D may be TRBD2 (6 bases). CDR1 is WSHSY, CDR2 SAAADI, per germline. The CDR3 extends over 15 amino acids. Trimming shortened V by 4 bases and J by 4 bases, and 13 bases separated the two germline ends. The CDR3 nucleotides are TGCGCCAGCAGTGTAAGTGGGGGGAGCACCGGGGAGCTGTTTTTT. This codes for CASSVSGGSTGELFF.

In this sample, this clone is medium-sized. V gene TRBV15 combines with J gene TRBJ2-1; D perhaps matches TRBD1 (5 bases). Germline V gene sequence: CDR1 LNHNV, CDR2 YYDKDF (reference sequence). V lost 1 base and J lost 4, with 17 bases in between. The CDR3 extends over 17 amino acids. CDR3 DNA: TGTGCCACCAGCAGAGGTGGGGCCCTTCGAAAATACAATGAGCAGTTCTTC. Protein sequence: CATSRGGALRKYNEQFF.

This rearrangement joins TRBV7-9 to TRBJ2-1; 8 nucleotides align to TRBD1. J was trimmed by 8 bases and V by 6 bases; bases with no gene match: 15. The CDR3 is made up of 16 amino acids. Germline V gene data show CDR1 as SEHNR and CDR2 as FQNEAQ (reference sequence). The CDR3 loop reads CASRFSGTGTDHEQFF. CDR3 nucleotide sequence: TGTGCCAGCAGGTTTTCCGGGACAGGCACAGATCATGAGCAGTTCTTC.

The chain uses TRBV30 and TRBJ1-1; D is ambiguous. Germline assignment: CDR1 GTSNPN and CDR2 SVGIG (reference sequence). The CDR3 length is 13 residues. The germline V and J ends were trimmed by 3 bases and 1 base, with 9 bases remaining between them. The CDR3 is CAWRTERNTEAFF. For the CDR3, the DNA is TGTGCCTGGAGAACAGAGAGGAACACTGAAGCTTTCTTT.

The chain links TRBV9 to TRBJ1-4; perhaps TRBD1 as D (5 bases). This CDR3 contains 15 residues. Germline CDR1 reads SGDLS; CDR2 reads YYNGEE. Trimming took 3 bases from V and 3 from J, leaving 12 bases between them. CDR3 loop: CASSGTPAANEKLFF. The CDR3 DNA sequence: TGTGCCAGCAGCGGGACACCTGCGGCTAATGAAAAACTGTTTTTT.

The genes are TRBV11-2 and TRBJ2-4, with 8 nucleotides matching TRBD2. J gave up 6 bases and V 1 base, and 5 bases lay outside the gene matches. The germline gives CDR1 SGHAT, CDR2 FQNNGV. The CDR3 is 15 amino acids. The CDR3 nucleotides read TGTGCCAGCAGCTTAGTGGGACTAGGCAGAAACATTCAGTACTTC. This sequence encodes CASSLVGLGRNIQYF.

This clone was observed once. The V call is TRBV6-5, the J call TRBJ1-1; TRBD1 might be the D (6 bases). CDR3 length equals 14 residues. V shed 2 bases and J shed 1 base, with 8 bases lying between them. CDR1 and CDR2 from the germline V gene are MNHEY and SVGAGI. CDR3 in DNA: TGTGCCAGCAGTTACGGACAGAAGAACACTGAAGCTTTCTTT. Residues: CASSYGQKNTEAFF.

The V and J genes are TRBV30 and TRBJ1-5; possibly TRBD1 for D (5 bases). Per the germline V gene, CDR1 is GTSNPN and CDR2 is SVGIG (reference sequence). This CDR3 comprises 13 residues. Trimming removed 1 base from V and 1 base from J, with 5 bases in between. CDR3: CAWSGDSNQPQHF. The CDR3 DNA reads as TGTGCCTGGAGTGGGGACAGCAATCAGCCCCAGCATTTT.

The chain recombines TRBV19 with TRBJ2-7; a possible D gene is TRBD1 (5 bases). V shed 3 bases and J shed 2 bases, with 8 bases lying between them. The CDR3 has 13 amino acids. Germline-derived CDR1 and CDR2 are LNHDA and SQIVND (reference sequence). CDR3 loop: CASSISRAYEQYF. The CDR3 DNA reads TGTGCCAGTAGTATCTCCAGGGCCTACGAGCAGTACTTC.

CDR3 nucleotides: TGTGCCAGCACGCTACTAGCGGGACGGTACGAGCAGTACTTC. Its protein is CASTLLAGRYEQYF. The chain combines TRBV6-5 with TRBJ2-7; TRBD2 matches 10 bases. Losses at the gene ends were 7 bases for V and 4 bases for J; bases not matched to a gene: 7. The CDR3 loop spans 14 amino acids. Germline V gene sequence: CDR1 MNHEY, CDR2 SVGAGI.

The chain joins TRBV7-9 to TRBJ1-5; D may be TRBD1 (6 bases). The CDR3 contains 15 residues. CDR1 SEHNR and CDR2 FQNEAQ come from the germline V gene (reference sequence). Trimming stripped 5 bases from V and 4 bases from J, with 15 bases between. The CDR3 DNA follows: TGTGCCAGCAGCGGGACAACAGAGCAGAATCAGCCCCAGCATTTT. Residues: CASSGTTEQNQPQHF.

This chain links TRBV5-1 with TRBJ2-1, with 9 bases fitting TRBD2. Germline trimming cut 3 bases from V and 4 bases from J; bases unmatched to any gene: 5. Germline CDR1 is SGHRS and CDR2 is YFSETQ. The CDR3 is made up of 15 amino acids. The CDR3 reads CASSSGSGRYNEQFF. CDR3 nucleotides: TGCGCCAGCAGCTCCGGCAGCGGGAGGTACAATGAGCAGTTCTTC.

On this clone itself: Other DNA sequences from this sample encode an identical CDR3 as well. This chain uses TRBV6-1 with TRBJ1-1; 7 nucleotides match TRBD1. With V trimmed by 9 bases and J by 7 bases, 5 bases remained unmatched. CDR3 length equals 11 residues. Germline assignment: CDR1 MNHNS and CDR2 SASEGT. This CDR3 is CASSDRVEAFF. The CDR3 region has the DNA TGTGCCAGTAGCGACAGGGTTGAAGCTTTCTTT.

J is TRBJ2-6 and V is TRBV19; unclear D gene. Germline V lookup: CDR1 LNHDA, CDR2 SQIVND (reference sequence). The CDR3 spans 19 residues. Deletions cut 3 bases from V and 0 bases from J, with 18 bases between. The CDR3 coding sequence is TGTGCCAGTAGTATTACGGGCGCGGCAGAAAGCTCTGGGGCCAACGTCCTGACTTTC. Translated, it gives CASSITGAAESSGANVLTF.

On this clone itself: Relative to the germline gene, one junction end is altered; a read error may explain this. The genes are TRBV20-1 and TRBJ2-1; D is possibly TRBD1 (6 bases). There are 10 residues in the CDR3. Germline V gene lookup returns CDR1 DFQATT and CDR2 SNEGSKA (reference sequence). DNA of the CDR3: TGCAGTGCCCGGGACACCAAAGAGGTCTTC. As protein: CSARDTKEVF.

This clone appeared a single time. The chain carries TRBV9 and TRBJ1-5; D might be TRBD1 (5 bases). This CDR3 region has 16 residues. Per the germline V gene, CDR1 is SGDLS and CDR2 is YYNGEE. With 1 base removed from V and 3 bases from J, the gap between germline ends came to 14 bases. The CDR3: CASSVSGRGVNQPQHF. In nucleotides, the CDR3 is TGTGCCAGCAGCGTAAGTGGAAGGGGAGTCAATCAGCCCCAGCATTTT.